This T cell receptor beta chain was captured in a study of vaccination and CD4 T cells after COVID-19. The wider study: Nasal swab PCR detected SARS-CoV-2 in convalescent patients; about 9 had mild disease, one severe. Whole-study findings and limits: Of the reactive clones in convalescent patients, a median about 86% showed up only post-vaccination. Convalescent patients were relatively few, and early post-infection timepoints were missing.

Comments on this clonotype: Its matching antigen is unknown.

Cultured CD4+ T-cell DNA underwent Oncomine TCR Beta short-read sequencing. Researchers extracted genomic DNA from CD4+ T cells that had been cultured. TCRdb fed the PCR reads into MiXCR, producing one record per CDR3 protein. The sample holds some 10,000 distinct CDR3 sequences, about 45% seen once. Trimming took 5 bases from V and 6 from J, leaving 18 bases between them. The CDR3 is made up of 15 amino acids. Looked up from germline, CDR1 is MNHNS and CDR2 is SASEGT. This sample's treatment: approximately nine-day PBMC culture with coronavirus spike peptide pools or control peptides (ViraFEST assay).

Sequencing was carried out using CD4+ T cells from blood, cultured in vitro. This TCR came from a human donor who had recovered from COVID-19. J is TRBJ2-3 and V is TRBV6-1; the D gene is possibly TRBD2 (7 bases). This CDR3 is CASSTRGAVGDTQYF. DNA of the CDR3: TGTGCCAGCAGTACCCGGGGGGCCGTTGGGGATACGCAGTATTTT.